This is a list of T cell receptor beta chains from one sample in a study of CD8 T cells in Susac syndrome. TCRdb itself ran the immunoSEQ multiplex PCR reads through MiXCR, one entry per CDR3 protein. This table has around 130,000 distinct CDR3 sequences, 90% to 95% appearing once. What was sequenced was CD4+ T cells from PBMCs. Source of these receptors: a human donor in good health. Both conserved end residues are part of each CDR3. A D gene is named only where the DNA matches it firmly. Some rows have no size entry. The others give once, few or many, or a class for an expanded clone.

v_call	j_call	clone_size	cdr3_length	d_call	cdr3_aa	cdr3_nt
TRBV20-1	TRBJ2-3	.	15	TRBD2	CSASGLAGLRDTQYF	TGCAGTGCTAGTGGTCTAGCGGGGCTCAGAGATACGCAGTATTTT
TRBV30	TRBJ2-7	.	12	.	CAWSRQEYEQYF	TGTGCCTGGAGTAGACAGGAATACGAGCAGTACTTC
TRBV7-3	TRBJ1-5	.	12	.	CASSLREQPQHF	TGTGCCAGCAGCTTAAGGGAACAGCCCCAGCATTTT
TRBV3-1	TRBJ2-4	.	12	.	CASSRAGNIQYF	TGTGCCAGCAGCCGGGCCGGAAACATTCAGTACTTC
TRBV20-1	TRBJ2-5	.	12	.	CSARGPGETQYF	TGCAGTGCTAGAGGCCCCGGGGAGACCCAGTACTTC
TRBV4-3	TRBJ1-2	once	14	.	CASSQETSNYGYTF	TGCGCCAGCAGCCAAGAGACTTCTAACTATGGCTACACCTTC
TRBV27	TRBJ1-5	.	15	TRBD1	CAVQQGTGANQPQHF	TGTGCCGTTCAACAAGGGACAGGGGCTAATCAGCCCCAGCATTTT
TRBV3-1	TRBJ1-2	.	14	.	CASSPPGGPWGYTF	TGTGCCAGCAGCCCACCCGGTGGCCCCTGGGGCTACACCTTC
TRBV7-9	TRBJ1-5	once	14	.	CASSFEGRNQPQHF	TGTGCCAGCAGCTTTGAGGGACGGAATCAGCCCCAGCATTTT
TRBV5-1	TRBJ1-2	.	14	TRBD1	CASSGRQGEDGYTF	TGCGCCAGCAGCGGGAGACAGGGGGAGGATGGCTACACCTTC
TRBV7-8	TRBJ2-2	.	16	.	CASSLVPGMNTGELFF	TGTGCCAGCAGCTTAGTTCCGGGGATGAACACCGGGGAGCTGTTTTTT
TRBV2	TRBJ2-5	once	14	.	CASSLNAGGETQYF	TGTGCCAGCAGCCTTAATGCTGGTGGAGAGACCCAGTACTTC
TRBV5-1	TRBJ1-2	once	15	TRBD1	CASSLGVRDSHGYTF	TGCGCCAGCAGCTTGGGGGTGAGGGACAGTCACGGCTACACCTTC
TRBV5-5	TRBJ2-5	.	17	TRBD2	CASSLPLAGGGQETQYF	TGTGCCAGCAGCTTACCTCTAGCGGGAGGGGGCCAAGAGACCCAGTACTTC
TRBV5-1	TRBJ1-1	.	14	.	CASSFPHPNTEAFF	TGCGCCAGCAGCTTCCCTCATCCCAACACTGAAGCTTTCTTT
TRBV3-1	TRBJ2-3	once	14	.	CASSQDSFTDTQYF	TGTGCCAGCAGCCAAGACAGCTTCACAGATACGCAGTATTTT
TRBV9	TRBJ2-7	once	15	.	CASSAGLGRTYEQYF	TGTGCCAGCAGCGCTGGGCTGGGGAGAACCTACGAGCAGTACTTC
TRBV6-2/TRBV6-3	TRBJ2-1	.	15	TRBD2	CASRLAGGPKNEQFF	TGTGCCAGCAGATTAGCGGGAGGGCCGAAAAATGAGCAGTTCTTC
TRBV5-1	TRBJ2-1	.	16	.	CASSLMGAGTTNEQFF	TGCGCCAGCAGCTTGATGGGGGCCGGGACTACCAATGAGCAGTTCTTC
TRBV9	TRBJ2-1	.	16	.	CASSVVPRSSYNEQFF	TGTGCCAGCAGCGTAGTACCGAGAAGCTCCTACAATGAGCAGTTCTTC
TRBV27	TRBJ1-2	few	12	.	CASSLRGYGYTF	TGTGCCAGCAGTTTGAGAGGGTATGGCTACACCTTC
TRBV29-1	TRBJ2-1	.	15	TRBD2	CSVGEREGLYDEQFF	TGCAGCGTTGGAGAGCGGGAGGGGTTGTACGATGAGCAGTTCTTC
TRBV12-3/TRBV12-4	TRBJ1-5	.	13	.	CASSRQVNQPQHF	TGTGCCAGCAGTCGTCAGGTTAATCAGCCCCAGCATTTT
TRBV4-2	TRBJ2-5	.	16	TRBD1	CASSQSQGQGQETQYF	TGTGCCAGCAGCCAATCCCAGGGACAGGGGCAAGAGACCCAGTACTTC
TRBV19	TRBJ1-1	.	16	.	CASSKAPREMNTEAFF	TGTGCCAGTAGTAAGGCCCCACGGGAAATGAACACTGAAGCTTTCTTT
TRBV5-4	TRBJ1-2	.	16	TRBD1	CASSLALRGRDYGYTF	TGTGCCAGCAGCTTGGCTCTTAGGGGGCGTGATTATGGCTACACCTTC
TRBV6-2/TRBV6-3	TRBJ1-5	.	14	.	CASSYKGKDQPQHF	TGTGCCAGCAGTTACAAGGGGAAGGATCAGCCCCAGCATTTT
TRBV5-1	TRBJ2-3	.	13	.	CASAPGGTDTQYF	TGCGCCAGCGCACCGGGGGGCACAGATACGCAGTATTTT
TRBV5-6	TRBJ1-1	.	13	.	CASSLRPNTEAFF	TGTGCCAGCAGCTTGCGGCCGAACACTGAAGCTTTCTTT
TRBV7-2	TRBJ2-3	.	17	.	CASSLGRTTIVTDTQYF	TGTGCCAGCAGCTTAGGCCGGACAACAATCGTCACAGATACGCAGTATTTT
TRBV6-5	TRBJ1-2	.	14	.	CASSPEQLVYGYTF	TGTGCCAGCAGCCCTGAACAGTTGGTTTATGGCTACACCTTC
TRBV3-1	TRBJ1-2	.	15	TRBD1	CASSPRGQGGYGYTF	TGTGCCAGCAGCCCGAGGGGGCAAGGAGGCTATGGCTACACCTTC
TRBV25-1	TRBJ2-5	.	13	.	CASSFRDQETQYF	TGTGCCAGCAGCTTCCGGGACCAAGAGACCCAGTACTTC
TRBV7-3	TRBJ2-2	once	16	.	CASSLFAGTNTGELFF	TGTGCCAGCAGCTTATTCGCAGGGACGAACACCGGGGAGCTGTTTTTT
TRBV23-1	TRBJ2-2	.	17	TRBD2	CASSQRWLAENTGELFF	TGCGCCAGCAGTCAAAGGTGGCTAGCGGAAAACACCGGGGAGCTGTTTTTT
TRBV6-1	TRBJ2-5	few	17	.	CASRIKTPTTPQETQYF	TGTGCCAGCAGGATAAAAACCCCGACTACGCCACAAGAGACCCAGTACTTC
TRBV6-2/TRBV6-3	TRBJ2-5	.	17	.	CASSYSMSKRDQETQYF	TGTGCCAGCAGTTACTCGATGAGTAAGCGGGACCAAGAGACCCAGTACTTC
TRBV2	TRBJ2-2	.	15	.	CASSMRVENTGELFF	TGTGCCAGCAGTATGCGCGTGGAGAACACCGGGGAGCTGTTTTTT
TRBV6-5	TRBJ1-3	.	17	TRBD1	CASSLEHRGGPGNTIYF	TGTGCCAGCAGTTTGGAACACAGGGGAGGCCCTGGAAACACCATATATTTT
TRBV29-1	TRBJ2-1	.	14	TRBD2	CSVGTSGQYNEQFF	TGCAGCGTTGGGACTAGCGGGCAATACAATGAGCAGTTCTTC
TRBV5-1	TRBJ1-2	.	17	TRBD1	CASSHGQATKNVYGYTF	TGCGCCAGCAGCCACGGACAGGCTACCAAAAATGTCTATGGCTACACCTTC